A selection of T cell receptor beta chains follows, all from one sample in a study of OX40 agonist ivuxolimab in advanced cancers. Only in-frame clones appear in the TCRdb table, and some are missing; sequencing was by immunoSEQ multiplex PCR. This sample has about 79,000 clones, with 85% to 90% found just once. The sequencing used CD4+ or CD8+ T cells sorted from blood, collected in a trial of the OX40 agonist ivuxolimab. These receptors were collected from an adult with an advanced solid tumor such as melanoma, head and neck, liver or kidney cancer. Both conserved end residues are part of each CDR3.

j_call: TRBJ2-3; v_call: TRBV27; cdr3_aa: CASSVRGFDTQYF
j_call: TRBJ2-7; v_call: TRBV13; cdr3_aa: CASSPRPDRAYEQYF
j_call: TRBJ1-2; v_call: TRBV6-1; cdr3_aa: CASRVPTGLYGYTF
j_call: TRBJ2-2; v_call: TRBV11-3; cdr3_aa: CASSLVRAAGELFF
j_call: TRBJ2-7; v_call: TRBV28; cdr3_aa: CASRSGLAGHYEQYF
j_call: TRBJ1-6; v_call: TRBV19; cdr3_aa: CASSVTGGGNSPLHF
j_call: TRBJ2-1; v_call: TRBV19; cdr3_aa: CASSIASGIYNEQFF
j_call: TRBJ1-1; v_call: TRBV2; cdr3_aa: CASRGLMNTEAFF
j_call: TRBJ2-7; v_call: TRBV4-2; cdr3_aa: CASSQDWLLAGYEQYF
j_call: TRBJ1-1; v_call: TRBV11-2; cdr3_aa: CASSLGPPKQGWTTEAFF
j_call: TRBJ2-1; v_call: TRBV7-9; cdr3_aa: CASSLGSVNEQFF
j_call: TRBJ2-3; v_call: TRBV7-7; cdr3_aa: CASSLAGGTGPTDTQYF
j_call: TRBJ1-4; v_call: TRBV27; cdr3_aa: CASSEGWGLNEKLFF